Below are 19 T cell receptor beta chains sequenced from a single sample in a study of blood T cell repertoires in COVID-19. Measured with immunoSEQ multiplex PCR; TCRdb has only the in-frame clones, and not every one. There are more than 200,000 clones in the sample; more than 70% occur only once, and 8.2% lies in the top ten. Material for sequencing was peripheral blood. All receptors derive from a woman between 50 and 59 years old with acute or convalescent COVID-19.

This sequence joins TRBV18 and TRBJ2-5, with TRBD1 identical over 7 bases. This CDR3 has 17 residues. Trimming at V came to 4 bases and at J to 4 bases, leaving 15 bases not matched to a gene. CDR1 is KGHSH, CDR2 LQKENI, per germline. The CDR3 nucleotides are TGTGCCAGCTCACTGGCGTTTACGGCACAGGGGAGAGAGACCCAGTACTTC. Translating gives CASSLAFTAQGRETQYF.

The CDR3 region is CAIKGAGMLAEAFF. Here the CDR3 DNA reads TGTGCCATCAAAGGGGCAGGGATGTTGGCTGAAGCTTTCTTT. This chain connects TRBV10-3 to TRBJ1-1; a possible D gene is TRBD1 (5 bases). V dropped 7 bases and J dropped 6 bases, with 18 bases sitting between them. This CDR3 is 14 amino acids long. The V gene's germline CDR1 is ENHRY and CDR2 SYGVKD.

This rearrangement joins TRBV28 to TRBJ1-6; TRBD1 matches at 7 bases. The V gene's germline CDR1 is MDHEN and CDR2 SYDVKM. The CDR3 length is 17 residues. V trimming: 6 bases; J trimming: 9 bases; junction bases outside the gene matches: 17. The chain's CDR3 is CASSWVKMTGTSSPLHF. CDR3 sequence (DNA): TGTGCCAGCAGCTGGGTCAAAATGACAGGGACGTCTTCACCCCTCCACTTT.

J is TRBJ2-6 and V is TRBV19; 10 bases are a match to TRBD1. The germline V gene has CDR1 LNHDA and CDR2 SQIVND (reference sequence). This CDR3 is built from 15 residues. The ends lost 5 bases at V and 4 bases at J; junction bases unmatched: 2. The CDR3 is CASSRQGAGANVLTF. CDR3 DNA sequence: TGTGCCAGTAGTCGACAGGGGGCCGGGGCCAACGTCCTGACTTTC.

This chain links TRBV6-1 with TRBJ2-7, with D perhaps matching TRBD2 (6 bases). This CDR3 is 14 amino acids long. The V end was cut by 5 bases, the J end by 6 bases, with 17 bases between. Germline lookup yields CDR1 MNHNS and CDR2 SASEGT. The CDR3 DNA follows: TGTGCCAGCAGTTCGCGGGACGGTAGAGCCGAGCAGTACTTC. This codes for CASSSRDGRAEQYF.

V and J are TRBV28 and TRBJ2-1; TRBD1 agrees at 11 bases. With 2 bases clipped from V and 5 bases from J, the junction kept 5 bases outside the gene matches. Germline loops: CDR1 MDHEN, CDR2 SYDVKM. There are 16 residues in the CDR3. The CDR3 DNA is TGTGCCAGCAGTTTAGGAGGGACAGGGGGAAACAATGAGCAGTTCTTC. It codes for CASSLGGTGGNNEQFF. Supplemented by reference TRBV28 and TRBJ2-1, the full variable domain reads DVKVTQSSRYLVKRTGEKVFLECVQDMDHENMFWYRQDPGLGLRLIYFSYDVKMKEKGDIPEGYSVSREKKERFSLILESASTNQTSMYLCASSLGGTGGNNEQFFGPGTRLTVL.

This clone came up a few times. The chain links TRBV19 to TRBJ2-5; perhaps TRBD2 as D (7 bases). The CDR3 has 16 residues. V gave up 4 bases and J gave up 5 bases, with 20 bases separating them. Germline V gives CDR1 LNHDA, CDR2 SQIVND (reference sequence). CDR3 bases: TGTGCCAGTAGTAAGGCAGATCGGGGGGCAGAGGAGACCCAGTACTTC. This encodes CASSKADRGAEETQYF.

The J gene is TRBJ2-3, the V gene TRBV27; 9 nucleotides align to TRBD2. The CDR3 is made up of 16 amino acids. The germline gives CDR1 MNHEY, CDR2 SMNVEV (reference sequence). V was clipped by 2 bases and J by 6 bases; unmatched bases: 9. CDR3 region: CASSLTGTSRRDTQYF. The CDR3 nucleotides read TGTGCCAGCAGTTTAACCGGGACTAGCAGGCGGGATACGCAGTATTTT.

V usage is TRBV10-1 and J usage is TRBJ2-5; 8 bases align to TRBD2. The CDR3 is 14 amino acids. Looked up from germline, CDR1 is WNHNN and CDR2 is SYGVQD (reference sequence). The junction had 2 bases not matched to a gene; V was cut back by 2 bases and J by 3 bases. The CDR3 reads CASSEVAGKETQYF. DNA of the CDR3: TGCGCCAGCAGTGAGGTAGCGGGGAAAGAGACCCAGTACTTC.

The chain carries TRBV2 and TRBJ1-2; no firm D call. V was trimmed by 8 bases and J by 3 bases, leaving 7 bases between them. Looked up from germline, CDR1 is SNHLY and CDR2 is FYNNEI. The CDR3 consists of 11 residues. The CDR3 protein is CASAGHYGYTF. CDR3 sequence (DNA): TGTGCCAGCGCGGGCCACTATGGCTACACCTTC.

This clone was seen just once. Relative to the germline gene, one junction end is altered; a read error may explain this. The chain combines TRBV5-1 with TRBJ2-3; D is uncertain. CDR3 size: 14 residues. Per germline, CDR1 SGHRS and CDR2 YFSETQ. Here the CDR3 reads CASSLMSPTNTQYF. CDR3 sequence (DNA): TGCGCCAGCAGCTTGATGTCCCCCACAAATACGCAGTATTTT.

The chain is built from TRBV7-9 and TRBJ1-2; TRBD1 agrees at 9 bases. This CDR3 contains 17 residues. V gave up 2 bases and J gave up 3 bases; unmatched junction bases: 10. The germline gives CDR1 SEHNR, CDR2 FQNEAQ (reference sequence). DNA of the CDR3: TGTGCCAGCAGCTTATTGGGACAGGGACAACGGGACTATGGCTACACCTTC. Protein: CASSLLGQGQRDYGYTF.

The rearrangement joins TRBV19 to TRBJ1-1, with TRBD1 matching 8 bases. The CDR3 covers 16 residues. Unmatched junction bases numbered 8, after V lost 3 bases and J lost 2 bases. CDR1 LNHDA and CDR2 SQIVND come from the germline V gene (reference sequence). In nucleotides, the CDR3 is TGTGCCAGTAGTATCAGGACAGGGAGGGGAAACACTGAAGCTTTCTTT. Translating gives CASSIRTGRGNTEAFF.

CDR3 in DNA: TGTGCCACCGCGGGGAGCTCCTACGAGCAGTACTTC. Translation: CATAGSSYEQYF. The chain employs TRBV12-3 or TRBV12-4 and TRBJ2-7; tentative D call: TRBD2 (6 bases). The CDR3 totals 12 residues. V was pared by 10 bases and J by 0 bases, with 10 bases between.

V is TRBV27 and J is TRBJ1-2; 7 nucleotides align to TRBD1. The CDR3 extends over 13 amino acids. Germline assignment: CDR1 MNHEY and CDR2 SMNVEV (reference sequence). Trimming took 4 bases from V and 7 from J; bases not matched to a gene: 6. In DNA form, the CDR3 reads TGTGCCAGCAGTTCCGGGACAGAGGCTGGCTACACCTTC. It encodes CASSSGTEAGYTF.

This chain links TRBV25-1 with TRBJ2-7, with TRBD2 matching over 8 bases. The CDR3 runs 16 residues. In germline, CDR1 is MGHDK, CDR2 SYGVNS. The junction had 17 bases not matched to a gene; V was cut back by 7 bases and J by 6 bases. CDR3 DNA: TGTGCCAGCACCACGGGAGGGGCGGGAGTCTTGAGCGAGCAGTACTTC. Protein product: CASTTGGAGVLSEQYF.

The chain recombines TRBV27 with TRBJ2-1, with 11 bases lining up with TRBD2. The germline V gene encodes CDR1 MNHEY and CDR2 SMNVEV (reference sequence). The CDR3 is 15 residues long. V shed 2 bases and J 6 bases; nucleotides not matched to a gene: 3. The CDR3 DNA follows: TGTGCCAGCAGTTTAACTAGCGGGAGAGGCAATGAGCAGTTCTTC. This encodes CASSLTSGRGNEQFF.

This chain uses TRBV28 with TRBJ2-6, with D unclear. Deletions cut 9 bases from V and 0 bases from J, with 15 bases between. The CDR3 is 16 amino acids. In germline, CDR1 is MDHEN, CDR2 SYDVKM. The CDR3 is CASDTSASSGANVLTF. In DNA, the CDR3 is TGTGCCAGTGACACATCCGCCAGCTCTGGGGCCAACGTCCTGACTTTC.

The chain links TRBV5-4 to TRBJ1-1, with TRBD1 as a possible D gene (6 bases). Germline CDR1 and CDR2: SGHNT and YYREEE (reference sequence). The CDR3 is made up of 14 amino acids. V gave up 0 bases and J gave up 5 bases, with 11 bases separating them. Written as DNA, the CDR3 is TGTGCCAGCAGCTTGGCCGGACAGAGTACTGAAGCTTTCTTT. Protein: CASSLAGQSTEAFF.